The rows below give T cell receptor beta chains drawn from one sample of a study of human T cells and chemical hapten exposure. TCRdb passed the RACE reads through MiXCR, listing each CDR3 protein once. The sample yields around 380,000 distinct CDR3 sequences, around 5.5% seen once. The sample was whole blood, taken in connection with sensitization to the hapten diphenylcyclopropenone (DPC). The receptors come from a woman aged 18-30 years with alopecia areata. Some clones in this sample may be carry-over from other donors' samples. The CDR3 runs from the conserved cysteine through the conserved F or W. Each record gives: CDR3 length, clone size, V gene, J gene, D gene, CDR3 DNA, CDR3 protein. D genes are given only for firm matches. Some rows have no size entry. The others give once, few or many, or a class for an expanded clone.

length: 15; size: NA; V: TRBV12-3/TRBV12-4; J: TRBJ2-1; D: NA; DNA: TGTGCCAGCAGTTTTTTTCAGGGGCCCTACAATGAGCAGTTCTTC; CDR3: CASSFFQGPYNEQFF
length: 11; size: many; V: TRBV7-9; J: TRBJ2-5; D: NA; DNA: TGTGCCAGCAGCGTCGAAGAGACCCAGTACTTC; CDR3: CASSVEETQYF
length: 14; size: few; V: TRBV3-1; J: TRBJ1-2; D: NA; DNA: TGTGCCAGCAGCCAAGCCAAGGGGCACTATGGCTACACCTTC; CDR3: CASSQAKGHYGYTF
length: 10; size: many; V: TRBV29-1; J: TRBJ1-5; D: NA; DNA: TGCAGCGTTTTTTTACAGCCCCAGCATTTT; CDR3: CSVFLQPQHF
length: 16; size: few; V: TRBV2; J: TRBJ1-2; D: NA; DNA: TGTGCCAGCAGTGAACGGCGGGGGGATGCTAACTATGGCTACACCTTC; CDR3: CASSERRGDANYGYTF
length: 15; size: many; V: TRBV2; J: TRBJ2-1; D: TRBD2; DNA: TGTGCCAGCAAGCCCTCCTTACTAGCGATCAATGAGCAGTTCTTC; CDR3: CASKPSLLAINEQFF
length: 17; size: NA; V: TRBV4-1; J: TRBJ2-3; D: NA; DNA: TGCGCCAGCAGCCAAGTTGCAGCGGGGACACCCACAGATACGCAGTATTTT; CDR3: CASSQVAAGTPTDTQYF
length: 14; size: many; V: TRBV3-1; J: TRBJ2-7; D: TRBD1; DNA: TGTGCCAGCAGCCAAGCGAAGGGGGCGGGTGAGCAGTACTTC; CDR3: CASSQAKGAGEQYF
length: 16; size: NA; V: TRBV5-1; J: TRBJ1-4; D: NA; DNA: TGCGCCAGCAGCCCCACTTTGACGGCAACTAATGAAAAACTGTTTTTT; CDR3: CASSPTLTATNEKLFF
length: 16; size: many; V: TRBV7-7; J: TRBJ1-4; D: NA; DNA: TGTGCTAGCAGCCCCGTAACGGCGGACAGTAATGAAAAACTGTTTTTT; CDR3: CASSPVTADSNEKLFF
length: 14; size: NA; V: TRBV28; J: TRBJ1-2; D: NA; DNA: TGTGCCAGCAGTAGGGACACCGCTAACTATGGCTACACCTTC; CDR3: CASSRDTANYGYTF
length: 16; size: NA; V: TRBV27; J: TRBJ1-2; D: NA; DNA: TGTGCCAGCCGTCCTCTGGACAGCACCTTCTTCTATGGCTACACCTTC; CDR3: CASRPLDSTFFYGYTF
length: 16; size: few; V: TRBV12-3/TRBV12-4; J: TRBJ1-6; D: TRBD1; DNA: TGTGCCAGCAGCCTCATCCTGGACAGGGGTAATTCACCCCTCCACTTT; CDR3: CASSLILDRGNSPLHF
length: 14; size: few; V: TRBV12-3/TRBV12-4; J: TRBJ2-5; D: TRBD1; DNA: TGTGCCAGCAGTCTCGACAGGGCTCAAGAGACCCAGTACTTC; CDR3: CASSLDRAQETQYF
length: 15; size: NA; V: TRBV14; J: TRBJ2-5; D: NA; DNA: TGTGCCAGCAGCCAAGTGGTCAGTGTTCAAGGGGCCCAGTACTTC; CDR3: CASSQVVSVQGAQYF
length: 14; size: NA; V: TRBV10-2; J: TRBJ1-2; D: NA; DNA: TGCGCCAGCAGTGAGTCCGGAGGTCTCGCTGGCTACACCTTC; CDR3: CASSESGGLAGYTF
length: 12; size: many; V: TRBV5-4; J: TRBJ2-3; D: NA; DNA: TGTGCCAGCAGGATCGATGGAAATACGCAGTATTTT; CDR3: CASRIDGNTQYF
length: 18; size: many; V: TRBV5-5; J: TRBJ2-6; D: TRBD1; DNA: TGTGCCAGCAGCTTGGGACCAGGGGGCGCGTCTGGGGCCAACGTCCTGACTTTC; CDR3: CASSLGPGGASGANVLTF
length: 15; size: NA; V: TRBV6-2/TRBV6-3; J: TRBJ2-3; D: NA; DNA: TGTGCCAGCAGTTACGGTTGGGGGCCCACAGATACGCAGTATTTT; CDR3: CASSYGWGPTDTQYF
length: 20; size: many; V: TRBV29-1; J: TRBJ2-3; D: TRBD2; DNA: TGCAGCGCGGGCCCTAATACCGGACTAGCGGGGGAGCGAGGGACAGATACGCAGTATTTT; CDR3: CSAGPNTGLAGERGTDTQYF
length: 15; size: many; V: TRBV2; J: TRBJ2-7; D: TRBD1; DNA: TGTGCCAGTTTCGGCCGGGACAGTATCTCCTACGAGCAGTACTTC; CDR3: CASFGRDSISYEQYF
length: 12; size: many; V: TRBV25-1; J: TRBJ2-5; D: NA; DNA: TGTGCCTGCAGGGGTATGGTGGAGACCCAGTACTTC; CDR3: CACRGMVETQYF
length: 16; size: few; V: TRBV4-3; J: TRBJ1-1; D: NA; DNA: TGCGCCAGCAGCCAAGAATTAGGAGACATGAACACTGAAGCTTTCTTT; CDR3: CASSQELGDMNTEAFF
length: 16; size: NA; V: TRBV5-1; J: TRBJ2-3; D: NA; DNA: TGCGCCAGCAGCTTGGAGGGGCAGGAGAGCACAGATACGCAGTATTTT; CDR3: CASSLEGQESTDTQYF
length: 16; size: few; V: TRBV12-3/TRBV12-4; J: TRBJ1-1; D: TRBD1; DNA: TGTGCCAGCAGTCGAAAGTCCGGGACAGGGTCCGTTGAAGCTTTCTTT; CDR3: CASSRKSGTGSVEAFF
length: 14; size: NA; V: TRBV10-3; J: TRBJ2-5; D: NA; DNA: TGTGCCATCAGTACGGGAAGCGATCAAGAGACCCAGTACTTC; CDR3: CAISTGSDQETQYF
length: 17; size: few; V: TRBV20-1; J: TRBJ2-7; D: TRBD2; DNA: TGCAGTGCTAGGGAGATACCGCAACTAGCGGGACCCTACGAGCAGTACTTC; CDR3: CSAREIPQLAGPYEQYF
length: 14; size: NA; V: TRBV27; J: TRBJ2-3; D: NA; DNA: TGTGCCAGCCGACAGGCTCGATACACAGATACGCAGTATTTT; CDR3: CASRQARYTDTQYF
length: 13; size: many; V: TRBV3-1; J: TRBJ2-1; D: NA; DNA: TGTGCCAGCAGTTTGGACGGATACAATGAGCAGTTCTTC; CDR3: CASSLDGYNEQFF
length: 12; size: few; V: TRBV4-2; J: TRBJ2-1; D: NA; DNA: TGTGCCAGCAGCCAAGACCAGCATGAGCAGTTCTTC; CDR3: CASSQDQHEQFF
length: 15; size: many; V: TRBV7-6; J: TRBJ1-4; D: TRBD1; DNA: TGTGCCAGCAGCTTTACCGGGACAGGGAATGAAAAACTGTTTTTT; CDR3: CASSFTGTGNEKLFF
length: 12; size: many; V: TRBV6-1; J: TRBJ1-1; D: NA; DNA: TGTGCCAGCAGTGACTTACTACAGGGAGCTTTCTTT; CDR3: CASSDLLQGAFF
length: 20; size: many; V: TRBV7-9; J: TRBJ2-6; D: TRBD2; DNA: TGTGCCAGCAGCCGGGGGCTAGCGGGTACCAAAAGCTCTGGGGCCAACGTCCTGACTTTC; CDR3: CASSRGLAGTKSSGANVLTF
length: 13; size: NA; V: TRBV6-2/TRBV6-3; J: TRBJ1-5; D: NA; DNA: TGTGCCAGCAACTGGGAGGCAAATCAGCCCCAGCATTTT; CDR3: CASNWEANQPQHF